These 9 T cell receptor beta chains originate from one sample sequenced in a study of beta chain features in type 1 diabetes. Sequencing targeted expressed TCRB transcripts, as all isolated RNA had been reverse transcribed. Assay: immunoSEQ multiplex PCR; the TCRdb copy retains only in-frame clones and omits some. The table shows about 140,000 clones, with 6.5% to 8.5% occurring only once. Sequenced: central memory CD4+ T cells from blood. These receptors were obtained from a woman in her 30s in good health.

The chain uses TRBV18 and TRBJ2-7; TRBD1 is a possible D gene (6 bases). This CDR3 region has 15 residues. Trimming cost V 3 bases and J 1 base, with 13 bases left between them. In germline, CDR1 is KGHSH, CDR2 LQKENI. This CDR3 reads CASSPKQGESYEQYF. The CDR3, as DNA: TGTGCCAGCTCACCCAAACAGGGTGAGTCCTACGAGCAGTACTTC. The full variable domain, completed using reference TRBV18 and TRBJ2-7, is NAGVMQNPRHLVRRRGQEARLRCSPMKGHSHVYWYRQLPEEGLKFMVYLQKENIIDESGMPKERFSAEFPKEGPSILRIQQVVRGDSAAYFCASSPKQGESYEQYFGPGTRLTVT.

V usage is TRBV30 and J usage is TRBJ1-1; 7 bases match TRBD1. With 1 base clipped from V and 4 bases from J, the junction kept 0 bases outside the gene matches. The germline CDR1 and CDR2 sequences are GTSNPN and SVGIG (reference sequence). The CDR3 is 12 residues long. The CDR3 region has the DNA TGTGCCTGGAGTGGGGACAGCACTGAAGCTTTCTTT. As protein: CAWSGDSTEAFF. Supplemented by reference TRBV30 and TRBJ1-1, the full variable domain reads SQTIHQWPATLVQPVGSPLSLECTVEGTSNPNLYWYRQAAGRGLQLLFYSVGIGQISSEVPQNLSASRPQDRQFILSSKKLLLSDSGFYLCAWSGDSTEAFFGQGTRLTVV.

V and J are TRBV28 and TRBJ1-2; D gene uncertain. Between the trimmed V and J ends, which lost 6 bases and 4 bases, there was a span of 3 bases. CDR1 and CDR2 (germline): MDHEN, SYDVKM. The CDR3 is made up of 10 amino acids. The CDR3: CASSRYGYTF. The CDR3 DNA follows: TGTGCCAGCAGCCGCTATGGCTACACCTTC.

This clone has a handful of counts. This sequence joins TRBV7-2 and TRBJ2-7, with a possible D match to TRBD1 (5 bases). The germline V gene encodes CDR1 SGHTA and CDR2 FQGNSA. The CDR3 has 15 residues. Trimming removed 3 bases at V and 3 bases at J, with 15 bases between. Here the CDR3 DNA reads TGTGCCAGCAGCTTCAGCGTGGGGCAGGGCTACGAGCAGTACTTC. This codes for CASSFSVGQGYEQYF.

The rearrangement uses TRBV5-1 and TRBJ2-7, with D possibly matching TRBD1 (6 bases). Trimming shortened V by 7 bases and J by 0 bases, and 11 bases separated the two germline ends. Germline assignment: CDR1 SGHRS and CDR2 YFSETQ. CDR3 size: 13 residues. In nucleotides, the CDR3 is TGCGCCAGCGGCAAACAGGGCTCCTACGAGCAGTACTTC. As protein: CASGKQGSYEQYF.

The chain uses TRBV5-4 and TRBJ2-3; TRBD1 matches at 8 bases. Looked up from germline, CDR1 is SGHNT and CDR2 is YYREEE (reference sequence). Unmatched junction bases numbered 1, after V lost 4 bases and J lost 3 bases. The CDR3 is 13 amino acids. CDR3 in DNA: TGTGCCAGCAGCAGGGACAGGACAGATACGCAGTATTTT. It translates to CASSRDRTDTQYF. Complete variable domain (other parts from reference TRBV5-4 and TRBJ2-3): ETGVTQSPTHLIKTRGQQVTLRCSSQSGHNTVSWYQQALGQGPQFIFQYYREEENGRGNFPPRFSGLQFPNYSSELNVNALELDDSALYLCASSRDRTDTQYFGPGTRLTVL.

This clone was counted many times. This chain uses TRBV18 with TRBJ2-1; perhaps TRBD1 as D (6 bases). Trimming took off 0 bases at V and 8 bases at J, with 17 bases between the two ends. CDR1 KGHSH and CDR2 LQKENI come from the germline V gene. The CDR3 is made up of 16 amino acids. The CDR3 is CASSPPGQATRDEQFF. For the CDR3, the DNA is TGTGCCAGCTCACCACCGGGACAAGCCACCCGCGATGAGCAGTTCTTC.

This clone was picked up many times. The chain links TRBV4-3 to TRBJ1-2; weak D call: TRBD1 (5 bases). The ends were cut back, 1 base at V and 8 bases at J, with 23 bases in the middle. This CDR3 spans 17 amino acids. CDR1 and CDR2 from the germline V gene are LGHNA and YSLEER. CDR3 amino acids: CASSQVGLGQGLRGYTF. For the CDR3, the DNA is TGCGCCAGCAGCCAAGTGGGGCTAGGCCAGGGATTGAGGGGCTACACCTTC.

This clone occurred a few times. The chain couples TRBV28 to TRBJ1-1, with D hard to call. The germline V gene has CDR1 MDHEN and CDR2 SYDVKM. Trimming pared 5 bases from V and 2 bases from J, leaving 12 bases between. CDR3 size: 14 residues. Here the CDR3 DNA reads TGTGCCAGCAGTCCCAGTTTCTTAAACACTGAAGCTTTCTTT. Protein sequence: CASSPSFLNTEAFF.